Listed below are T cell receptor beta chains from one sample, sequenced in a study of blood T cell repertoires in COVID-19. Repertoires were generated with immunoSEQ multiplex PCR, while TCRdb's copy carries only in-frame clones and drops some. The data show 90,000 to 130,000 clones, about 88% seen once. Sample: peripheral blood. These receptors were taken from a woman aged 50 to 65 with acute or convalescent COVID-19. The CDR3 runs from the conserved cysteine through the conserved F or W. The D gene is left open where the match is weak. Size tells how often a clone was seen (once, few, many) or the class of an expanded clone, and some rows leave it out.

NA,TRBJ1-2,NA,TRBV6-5,TGTGCCAGCAGTTATGCACTCGATGGCTACACCTTC,CASSYALDGYTF
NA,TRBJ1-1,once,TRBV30,TGTGCCTGGAGTAAACAGGGAGACACTGAAGCTTTCTTT,CAWSKQGDTEAFF
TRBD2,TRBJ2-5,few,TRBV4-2,TGTGCCAGCAGCCAAAATAAAGCGGGAGGGGGATGGGAGACCCAGTACTTC,CASSQNKAGGGWETQYF
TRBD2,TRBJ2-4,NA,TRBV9,TGTGCCAGCAGTTCTACTAGCGGGAGGTCAAAAAACATTCAGTACTTC,CASSSTSGRSKNIQYF
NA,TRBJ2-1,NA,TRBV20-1,TGCAGTGCTAGTACGGCTAGCGCATCCTACAATGAGCAGTTCTTC,CSASTASASYNEQFF
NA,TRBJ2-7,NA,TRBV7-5,TGTGTCAGAAGCTTAGTGGAAGCTATGCGGGAGCAGTACTTC,CVRSLVEAMREQYF
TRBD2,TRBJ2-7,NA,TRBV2,TGTGCCAGCCGGGGACTAGCGGGAGGTAACCCCCCGCACGAGCAGTACTTC,CASRGLAGGNPPHEQYF
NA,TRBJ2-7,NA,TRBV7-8,TGTGCCAGCAGCTTGGGGCGCGGATACGAGCAGTACTTC,CASSLGRGYEQYF
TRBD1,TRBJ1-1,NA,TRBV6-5,TGTGCCAGCAGTCGACAGGGGCACACTGAAGCTTTCTTT,CASSRQGHTEAFF
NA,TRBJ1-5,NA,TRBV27,TGTGCCAGCAGTACCTCATACGACAGTAATCAGCCCCAGCATTTT,CASSTSYDSNQPQHF
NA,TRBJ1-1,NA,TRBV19,TGTGCCAGTAGTATAGAAATCGGGAGAGGGTTAGACACTGAAGCTTTCTTT,CASSIEIGRGLDTEAFF
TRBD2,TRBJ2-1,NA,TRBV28,TGTGCCAGCAGACCCCAGCGGGAGGCCTCCTACAATGAGCAGTTCTTC,CASRPQREASYNEQFF
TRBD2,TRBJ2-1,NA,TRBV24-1,TGTGCCACCAGTGACCCTAGCGGGATAGCCTACAATGAGCAGTTCTTC,CATSDPSGIAYNEQFF
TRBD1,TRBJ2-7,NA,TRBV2,TGTGCCAGCAGTCCGGACAGGCAACGGCCCTACGAGCAGTACTTC,CASSPDRQRPYEQYF
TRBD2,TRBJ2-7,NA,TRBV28,TGTGCCAGCAGTTTATTATTGGTAGCGGGGAACTACGAGCAGTACTTC,CASSLLLVAGNYEQYF
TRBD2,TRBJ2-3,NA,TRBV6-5,TGTGCCAGCAGTACGGAACTAGCGGTCCCACCGTATTTT,CASSTELAVPPYF
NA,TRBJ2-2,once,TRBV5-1,TGCGCCAGCAGCCCGGGACACCTTCTCACCGGGGAGCTGTTTTTT,CASSPGHLLTGELFF
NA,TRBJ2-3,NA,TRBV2,TGTGCCAGCAGCGCGGACTTAGGAGATACGCAGTATTTT,CASSADLGDTQYF
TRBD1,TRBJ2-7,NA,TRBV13,TGTGCCAGCAGCTTTCCCACCGGGACAGGGAATTACGAGCAGTACTTC,CASSFPTGTGNYEQYF
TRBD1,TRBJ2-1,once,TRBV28,TGTGCCAGCAGGGGGACAGGGGGCGGTGAGCAGTTCTTC,CASRGTGGGEQFF
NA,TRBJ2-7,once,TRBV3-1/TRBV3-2,TGTGCCAGCAGCCAATGGTTGGAGGGAGAGCAGTACTTC,CASSQWLEGEQYF
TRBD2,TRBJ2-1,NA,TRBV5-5,TGTGCCAGCAGCTTAGCGGGAGGGCCCGATGAGCAGTTCTTC,CASSLAGGPDEQFF
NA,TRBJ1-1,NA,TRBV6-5,TGTGCCAGCAGTTACGACGGGGGAAGAACTGAAGCTTTCTTT,CASSYDGGRTEAFF
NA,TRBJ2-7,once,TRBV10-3,TGTGCCATCAGTTCAGGGATCTACGAGCAGTACTTC,CAISSGIYEQYF
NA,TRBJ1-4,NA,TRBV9,TGTGCCAGCGCGCAGGCAGGGACTAATGAAAAACTGTTTTTT,CASAQAGTNEKLFF
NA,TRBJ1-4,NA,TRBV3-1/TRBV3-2,TGTGCCAGCGTCGGGGGTGAAAAACTGTTTTTT,CASVGGEKLFF
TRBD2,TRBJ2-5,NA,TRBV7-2,TGTGCCAGCAGCTTCAGCGGGAACCCGGGGCAGACCCAGTACTTC,CASSFSGNPGQTQYF
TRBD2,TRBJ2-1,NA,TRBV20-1,TGCAGTGCCAGTGGACTAGCGGAAAACCAAGGGTCCTACAATGAGCAGTTCTTC,CSASGLAENQGSYNEQFF
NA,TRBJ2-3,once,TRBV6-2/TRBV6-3,TGTGCCAGCAGTTACCCCCAAGATACGCAGTATTTT,CASSYPQDTQYF